These 20 T cell receptor beta chains were sequenced from one sample in a study of T-cell reconstitution after alpha-beta-depleted transplantation in children. A TCRbeta library incorporating unique molecular identifiers was prepared. From the PCR reads, TCRdb called clonotypes with MiXCR, one entry per CDR3 protein. The data show 400,000 to 500,000 distinct CDR3 sequences, about a tenth seen once. The sample in question was PBMCs from the stem cell graft donor, obtained from the stem cell graft. Every receptor here comes from a human donor who donated a stem cell graft to a child with acute myeloid leukemia.

The chain is built from TRBV4-2 and TRBJ1-6, with unresolved D. Germline lookup yields CDR1 LGHNA and CDR2 YNFKEQ. The CDR3 spans 14 residues. V gave up 0 bases and J gave up 13 bases, with 13 bases separating them. CDR3 residues: CASSQDRIGTPLHF. CDR3 DNA: TGTGCCAGCAGCCAAGATCGGATCGGTACGCCCCTCCACTTT.

The V call is TRBV6-1, the J call TRBJ2-2; TRBD1 matches at 9 bases. The CDR3 sequence is 15 residues long. Germline CDR1 and CDR2: MNHNS and SASEGT. With V trimmed by 6 bases and J by 6 bases, 8 bases remained unmatched. In DNA form, the CDR3 reads TGTGCCAGCAGCCTGGACAGGGGCCGCGCCGGGGAGCTGTTTTTT. Residues: CASSLDRGRAGELFF.

This chain connects TRBV5-1 to TRBJ2-1; 10 positions match TRBD2. Per germline, CDR1 SGHRS and CDR2 YFSETQ. There are 15 residues in the CDR3. The V gene end was trimmed by 0 bases and the J gene end by 6 bases; junction bases not matched to a gene: 3. CDR3 DNA sequence: TGCGCCAGCAGCTTGGGTAGCGGGGGGCGCAATGAGCAGTTCTTC. It is translated as CASSLGSGGRNEQFF.

This clonotype occurred a few times. The rearrangement joins TRBV5-5 to TRBJ2-1; D is uncertain. The CDR3 spans 13 residues. CDR1 and CDR2 (germline): SGHKS, YYEKEE (reference sequence). Trimming removed 3 bases from V and 5 bases from J, with 9 bases in between. The CDR3 reads CASSWDLNNEQFF. CDR3 sequence (DNA): TGTGCCAGCAGCTGGGATCTTAACAATGAGCAGTTCTTC.

There are a few counts of this clonotype. This chain connects TRBV5-1 to TRBJ2-2, with no clear D. Trimming stripped 6 bases from V and 0 bases from J, with 6 bases between. The V gene's germline CDR1 is SGHRS and CDR2 YFSETQ. The CDR3 extends over 13 amino acids. The CDR3 region has the DNA TGCGCCAGCAACCTTGCGAACACCGGGGAGCTGTTTTTT. Protein: CASNLANTGELFF. The full variable domain, completed using reference TRBV5-1 and TRBJ2-2, is KAGVTQTPRYLIKTRGQQVTLSCSPISGHRSVSWYQQTPGQGLQFLFEYFSETQRNKGNFPGRFSGRQFSNSRSEMNVSTLELGDSALYLCASNLANTGELFFGEGSRLTVL.

This clonotype was seen at least ten times. The CDR3 region is CASSQDEGLTQYF. As DNA, the CDR3 is TGTGCCAGCAGCCAAGATGAGGGTTTGACCCAGTACTTC. The chain has TRBV3-1 and TRBJ2-5; maybe TRBD2 (5 bases). The V gene's germline CDR1 is LGHDT and CDR2 YNNKEL (reference sequence). This CDR3 has 13 residues. V lost 0 bases and J lost 7, with 9 bases in between.

This clonotype was counted at least ten times. The chain links TRBV28 to TRBJ2-5; tentative D call: TRBD2 (6 bases). Germline V gene sequence: CDR1 MDHEN, CDR2 SYDVKM. CDR3 size: 15 residues. Trimming removed 8 bases at V and 4 bases at J, with 20 bases between. In DNA form, the CDR3 reads TGTGCCAGCGGTTCGGGGGTAAGATCAAGAGAGACCCAGTACTTC. The encoded protein is CASGSGVRSRETQYF.

V is TRBV12-5 and J is TRBJ1-5; D remains ambiguous. This CDR3 spans 12 amino acids. Germline CDR1 is LGHNT and CDR2 is FRNRAP. The V gene lost 7 bases and the J gene lost 4 bases, with 8 bases spanning the gap. Here the CDR3 DNA reads TGTGCTAGTGTAATAAATAATCAGCCCCAGCATTTT. Translation: CASVINNQPQHF.

This clonotype was observed many times. The chain employs TRBV12-3 or TRBV12-4 and TRBJ2-3; 7 bases agree with TRBD1. V lost 3 bases and J lost 3; bases outside the gene matches: 6. CDR3 length: 15 amino acids. Here the CDR3 DNA reads TGTGCCAGCAGTTTCCGCGACAGGGCGACAGATACGCAGTATTTT. Amino acid sequence: CASSFRDRATDTQYF.

This chain joins TRBV5-1 and TRBJ2-3; D is uncertain. The CDR3 has 16 amino acids. V was clipped by 0 bases and J by 0 bases, with 11 bases between them. From germline, CDR1 is SGHRS and CDR2 YFSETQ. Here the CDR3 DNA reads TGCGCCAGCAGCTTGGCCCTGGATACTAGCACAGATACGCAGTATTTT. Encoded protein: CASSLALDTSTDTQYF. The full variable domain, in which reference TRBV5-1 and TRBJ2-3 provide the parts outside the CDR3, is KAGVTQTPRYLIKTRGQQVTLSCSPISGHRSVSWYQQTPGQGLQFLFEYFSETQRNKGNFPGRFSGRQFSNSRSEMNVSTLELGDSALYLCASSLALDTSTDTQYFGPGTRLTVL.

This clonotype was detected only a few times. Given a much more abundant clone one base away, this may be a read error. The gene calls are TRBV11-2 and TRBJ2-6; TRBD1 might be the D (6 bases). Germline values: CDR1 SGHAT, CDR2 FQNNGV. The CDR3 has 18 residues. The CDR3 protein is CASSLGRSRGAGANGLTF. The CDR3 nucleotides are TGTGCCAGCAGCTTAGGACGGTCCAGGGGAGCTGGGGCCAACGGCCTGACTTTC.

This clonotype was seen only a few times. This sequence joins TRBV20-1 and TRBJ1-2, with no clear D. Germline-derived CDR1 and CDR2 are DFQATT and SNEGSKA (reference sequence). V lost 1 base, J lost 2 bases, and 20 bases lay in between. This CDR3 contains 17 residues. The CDR3 is CSARGTVRVVENYGYTF. Written as DNA, the CDR3 is TGCAGTGCTAGAGGAACAGTTCGAGTCGTCGAAAACTATGGCTACACCTTC.

This clonotype showed up many times. V and J are TRBV4-3 and TRBJ2-3, with 7 bases lining up with TRBD1. The V segment lost 0 bases and the J segment 4 bases; nucleotides outside the gene matches: 19. Per germline, CDR1 LGHNA and CDR2 YSLEER. The CDR3 covers 20 residues. CDR3 region: CASSQEGPGRGRLVSDTQYF. CDR3 nucleotide sequence: TGCGCCAGCAGCCAAGAAGGTCCTGGAAGGGGGCGGTTGGTTTCAGATACGCAGTATTTT.

The chain uses TRBV20-1 and TRBJ1-1; a weak D match, TRBD1 (6 bases). Germline values: CDR1 DFQATT, CDR2 SNEGSKA (reference sequence). The V and J ends lost 1 base and 6 bases respectively, with 21 bases between them. This CDR3 has 16 amino acids. The CDR3 nucleotides are TGCAGTGCTAGAGGACAAACTATTGGGGGCGACGCTGAAGCTTTCTTT. Protein: CSARGQTIGGDAEAFF.

To note about this clonotype: At one end, the junction sequence differs from germline, possibly due to a read error. The chain links TRBV6-4 to TRBJ2-6, with 12 nucleotides matching TRBD1. CDR1 and CDR2 from the germline V gene are MRHNA and SNTAGT. The CDR3 has 19 amino acids. DNA of the CDR3: TGTGCCAGCAGAGACCCGCCGGGACAGGGGGCTTCTGGGGCCAACGTCCTGACTTTT. This encodes CASRDPPGQGASGANVLTF.

The J gene is TRBJ2-5, the V gene TRBV6-5; 7 positions agree with TRBD2. The germline V gene encodes CDR1 MNHEY and CDR2 SVGAGI. The V segment lost 4 bases and the J segment 5 bases; nucleotides outside the gene matches: 10. CDR3 length equals 15 residues. Written as DNA, the CDR3 is TGTGCCAGCAGTTCCGACCCGACTAGCATCGAGACCCAGTACTTC. It specifies CASSSDPTSIETQYF.

This clonotype was counted only a few times. This rearrangement joins TRBV7-9 to TRBJ2-7; D perhaps matches TRBD1 (5 bases). Looked up from germline, CDR1 is SEHNR and CDR2 is FQNEAQ (reference sequence). The CDR3 contains 12 residues. Between the trimmed V and J ends, which lost 2 bases and 6 bases, there was a span of 8 bases. CDR3: CASSLLGVEQYV. The CDR3 DNA follows: TGTGCCAGCAGCTTATTAGGGGTCGAGCAGTACGTC.

V and J are TRBV5-1 and TRBJ2-3; 8 bases map to TRBD1. The germline gives CDR1 SGHRS, CDR2 YFSETQ. This CDR3 has 16 residues. Trimming at V came to 3 bases and at J to 0 bases, leaving 6 bases not matched to a gene. Here the CDR3 DNA reads TGCGCCAGCAGCTACGGACAGGGCCTCAGCACAGATACGCAGTATTTT. Translation gives CASSYGQGLSTDTQYF.

This clonotype showed up just a few times. The chain's CDR3 is CASSSILDRGEYF. CDR3 coding DNA: TGTGCCAGCAGCTCAATCCTAGACAGGGGCGAGTACTTC. This chain links TRBV7-9 with TRBJ2-5; 8 bases align to TRBD1. CDR1 SEHNR and CDR2 FQNEAQ come from the germline V gene (reference sequence). V lost 4 bases to trimming and J lost 12 bases; unmatched junction nucleotides: 10. This CDR3 spans 13 amino acids.

This clonotype has only a few counts. The chain links TRBV5-1 to TRBJ2-5; TRBD2 might be the D (5 bases). This CDR3 region has 14 residues. Between the trimmed V and J ends, which lost 3 bases and 2 bases, there was a span of 11 bases. Germline CDR1 is SGHRS and CDR2 is YFSETQ. The CDR3 is CASSSLAQQETQYF. The CDR3 bases are TGCGCCAGCAGCTCCCTAGCACAACAAGAGACCCAGTACTTC.